Each of the 12 T cell receptor beta chains below was sequenced from the same sample in a study. TCRdb ran MiXCR on the 5' RACE reads and lists one entry per CDR3 protein. The data contain approximately 8,800 distinct CDR3 sequences, 40% to 60% of them singletons. Material: memory CD4+ T cells sorted from a lymph node. Sample subset: memory CD4+ T cells, CD4+CD45RO+CD25-. These receptors were obtained from a female donor with breast cancer.

CDR3 coding DNA: TGCGCCAGCAGCCCTACAGGGGGTAGTACCTACGAGCAGTACTTC. Translated: CASSPTGGSTYEQYF. The chain couples TRBV5-1 to TRBJ2-7; 8 bases fit TRBD1. The J segment lost 2 bases and the V segment lost 4 bases, leaving 8 bases of the junction unmatched. Germline CDR1 is SGHRS and CDR2 is YFSETQ. The CDR3 runs 15 residues. Together with reference TRBV5-1 and TRBJ2-7, the CDR3 gives the full variable domain: KAGVTQTPRYLIKTRGQQVTLSCSPISGHRSVSWYQQTPGQGLQFLFEYFSETQRNKGNFPGRFSGRQFSNSRSEMNVSTLELGDSALYLCASSPTGGSTYEQYFGPGTRLTVT.

This chain links TRBV2 with TRBJ1-1, with D unresolved. CDR3 length: 13 residues. CDR1 and CDR2 from the germline V gene are SNHLY and FYNNEI. Trimming removed 8 bases from V and 5 bases from J, with 15 bases in between. This chain's CDR3 is CASCLGLGTEAFF. The CDR3 nucleotides read TGTGCCAGCTGCCTAGGCCTAGGAACTGAAGCTTTCTTT.

V is TRBV7-8 and J is TRBJ2-6; TRBD1 matches at 9 bases. Trimming cost V 7 bases and J 2 bases; bases outside gene matches: 9. The length of the CDR3 is 17 residues. Germline values: CDR1 SGHVS, CDR2 FQNEAQ. The CDR3 nucleotides are TGTGCCAGCACCCTGTTACAGGGGGCCCCTGGGGCCAACGTCCTGACTTTC. Translated: CASTLLQGAPGANVLTF.

The chain carries TRBV7-9 and TRBJ1-1; possible D gene TRBD1, 6 bases. The CDR3 length is 14 residues. Per germline, CDR1 SEHNR and CDR2 FQNEAQ (reference sequence). V was trimmed by 5 bases and J by 5 bases, leaving 15 bases between them. The CDR3 DNA reads as TGTGCCAGCAGCAGAACAGGGTCAGGGACTGAAGCTTTCTTT. Protein sequence: CASSRTGSGTEAFF.

J is TRBJ1-5 and V is TRBV20-1; 8 bases map to TRBD1. The CDR3 has 14 amino acids. Germline CDR1 DFQATT, CDR2 SNEGSKA (reference sequence). V dropped 2 bases and J dropped 6; count of bases not matched to a gene: 6. For the CDR3, the DNA is TGCAGTGCTAGACCCGACAGGGGTGCTCAGCCCCAGCATTTT. This gives the protein CSARPDRGAQPQHF.

The chain has TRBV5-1 and TRBJ1-5; possibly TRBD1 for D (5 bases). The V gene's germline CDR1 is SGHRS and CDR2 YFSETQ. The V gene lost 0 bases and the J gene lost 7 bases, with 11 bases spanning the gap. The CDR3 consists of 14 residues. The CDR3 DNA reads TGCGCCAGCAGCTTGGGTGGGGCGAGACAGCCCCAGCATTTT. Protein: CASSLGGARQPQHF.

In its sample, this clonotype was seen a few times. This sequence joins TRBV12-3 or TRBV12-4 and TRBJ1-2, with 7 bases aligning to TRBD1. V gave up 3 bases and J gave up 4 bases; unmatched junction bases: 8. This CDR3 region has 15 residues. In DNA form, the CDR3 reads TGTGCCAGCAGTTTCGGGACAGCAACCCCCTATGGCTACACCTTC. It translates to CASSFGTATPYGYTF.

A note on this clonotype: The junction does not match germline at one end; this may be a read error. This chain joins TRBV20-1 and TRBJ1-5; D is ambiguous. This CDR3 contains 13 residues. Germline CDR1 DFQATT, CDR2 SNEGSKA (reference sequence). The CDR3 loop is CSARDAYNQPQHF. CDR3 DNA sequence: TGCAGTGCTAGAGACGCCTACAATCAGCCCCAACATTTT.

This clonotype was seen a handful of times. The J gene is TRBJ2-3, the V gene TRBV6-1; 11 nucleotides match TRBD2. J was trimmed by 6 bases and V by 4 bases; bases with no gene match: 6. CDR3 size: 15 residues. Germline V CDR1 and CDR2: MNHNS, SASEGT. The CDR3 is CASSGLAGPSDTQYF. CDR3 coding DNA: TGTGCCAGCAGTGGACTAGCGGGGCCGTCGGATACGCAGTATTTT.

With regard to this clonotype: One end of the junction fails to match germline, which may point to a read error. The chain recombines TRBV20-1 with TRBJ1-2; 12 bases map to TRBD1. The length of the CDR3 is 16 residues. CDR1 and CDR2 (germline): DFQATT, SNEGSKA (reference sequence). The CDR3 here is CSARGTGGPHNYGHTF. CDR3 in DNA: TGCAGTGCTAGGGGGACAGGGGGCCCCCATAACTATGGCCACACCTTC.

This clonotype was seen a handful of times. This chain connects TRBV29-1 to TRBJ2-5; 7 nucleotides line up with TRBD2. This CDR3 spans 13 amino acids. CDR1 and CDR2 from the germline V gene are SQVTM and ANQGSEA. Germline trimming cut 8 bases from V and 2 bases from J; bases unmatched to any gene: 8. The CDR3 DNA sequence: TGCAGCACCCCGGGGGGTCTACAAGAGACCCAGTACTTC. As protein: CSTPGGLQETQYF.

This clonotype appeared a single time. J is TRBJ1-1 and V is TRBV6-4; a possible D gene is TRBD1 (5 bases). V was pared by 5 bases and J by 0 bases, with 7 bases between. In germline, CDR1 is MRHNA, CDR2 SNTAGT. This CDR3 is built from 13 residues. The CDR3 DNA sequence: TGTGCCAGCAGTCAGGGCCTGAACACTGAAGCTTTCTTT. Translation: CASSQGLNTEAFF.